This T cell receptor beta chain was recorded in a study of blood T cells in healthy people across ages. Study-wide results and limits: Researchers report that TCR beta diversity correlated strongly with naive T cell percentage. PBMCs left unsorted prevented a conclusive naive versus antigen-experienced comparison.

Per germline, CDR1 ENHRY and CDR2 SYGVKD. CDR3 size: 15 residues. Trimming at V came to 6 bases and at J to 0 bases, leaving 4 bases not matched to a gene. On this clonotype: Its antigen is not known.

Through a sample-barcoded 5' primer and a J-beta primer mix, a second PCR was run for roughly 6 to 11 cycles. Tagging of each cDNA molecule was performed by a template-switch adaptor with 12 random nucleotides. TCRdb re-analysed the 5' RACE reads in MiXCR, keeping a single row per CDR3 protein. The sample consists of fewer than 2 million distinct CDR3 sequences, about two fifths of them appearing once. The specimen sequenced was blood. The J gene is TRBJ1-4, the V gene TRBV10-3; TRBD1 matches 7 bases. This receptor was identified in a human donor in good health. In DNA, the CDR3 is TGTGCCATCAGCGAACAGGGGCCAACTAATGAAAAACTGTTTTTT. Protein product: CAISEQGPTNEKLFF.